This is a list of T cell receptor beta chains from one sample in a study of vaccination and CD4 T cells after COVID-19. Their antigens remain unidentified. TCRdb ran MiXCR on the PCR reads and lists one entry per CDR3 protein. Among 18,000 or so distinct CDR3 sequences listed, around 28% were seen once. The sample was cultured CD4+ T cells from blood. The origin of the receptors is a human donor with COVID-19. Both conserved end residues are part of each CDR3. The size field is filled for only some rows; it gives once, few, many or a size class.

j_call v_call clone_size cdr3_aa
TRBJ1-6 TRBV19 few CATTKEGRGNYNSPLHF
TRBJ2-7 TRBV12-3/TRBV12-4 . CASSLSSTAYYEQYF
TRBJ1-1 TRBV12-3/TRBV12-4 . CASSEGQGDEAFF
TRBJ1-6 TRBV6-1 . CASFGQGNSPLHF
TRBJ2-5 TRBV7-4 . CASSVAGVQETQYF
TRBJ2-2 TRBV7-9 few CASSPHSGLKAGELFF
TRBJ2-1 TRBV24-1 few CATSDALAGTYNEQFF
TRBJ1-1 TRBV20-1 . CSASPIPGQGKNTEAFF
TRBJ2-3 TRBV7-6 few CASSLISGASTDTQYF
TRBJ2-7 TRBV19 . CASTPSGGSYEQYF
TRBJ1-5 TRBV19 . CASSSWLRRTGTSSNQPQHF
TRBJ1-2 TRBV4-1 . CASSQDPGGTNYGYTF
TRBJ2-3 TRBV5-1 . CASSLDASRQYF
TRBJ1-6 TRBV27 few CASSFDRDPGSPLHF
TRBJ1-2 TRBV7-6 . CASSFLQGDGYTF
TRBJ1-1 TRBV19 few CASSYWGLNTEAFF
TRBJ2-7 TRBV11-3 few CASSYAPRGAYEQYF
TRBJ1-4 TRBV28 . CASKGSRNEKLFF
TRBJ1-3 TRBV10-1 . CASSPRTGGNTIYF
TRBJ1-5 TRBV4-1 few CASSRDVGTPNQPQHF
TRBJ2-4 TRBV7-9 few CASSWGENIQYF
TRBJ2-5 TRBV20-1 . CSASLSRGGQETQYF
TRBJ2-3 TRBV7-2 . CASSLVSGGSPPTDTQYF
TRBJ2-5 TRBV6-4 few CASKGTRETQYF
TRBJ2-2 TRBV11-3 few CASSPGPTGELFF
TRBJ2-3 TRBV24-1 . CATQRQGTDTQYF